The source of this T cell receptor beta chain is a study of cytomegalovirus exposure and HLA in healthy donors. General study findings and limits: One variant, a missense change in DCLRE1C, was linked in a later analysis to TCR beta V- and J-gene trimming. In vitro data verified a few CMV-associated chains as specific for CMV antigens. It was 160 or so TCR beta chains that were listed as cytomegalovirus-associated.

While unrecorded immune exposures were likely, the donors were nominally healthy when sampled. The V and J ends lost 0 bases and 4 bases, in that order; junction bases with no gene match: 7. The germline V gene encodes CDR1 SGHTS and CDR2 YDEGEE. This CDR3 contains 16 residues. The PCR used 60 Vbeta and 13 Jbeta primers. The repertoire was sequenced with immunoSEQ multiplex PCR; TCRdb's copy has only in-frame clones and lacks some. The top ten clones hold roughly 16% of a sample with 90,000 to 110,000 clones, about 13% of them seen once. This clone was counted between two and nine times. Antigen specificity is unknown.

The specimen sequenced was PBMCs. The sequence derives from a man between 35 and 55 years old in good health and CMV-seropositive. J is TRBJ2-1 and V is TRBV5-8; 7 bases are shared with TRBD2. This chain's CDR3 is CASSLALTSAYNEQFF. The CDR3 DNA is TGTGCCAGCAGCTTGGCCTTAACTAGCGCGTACAATGAGCAGTTCTTC.